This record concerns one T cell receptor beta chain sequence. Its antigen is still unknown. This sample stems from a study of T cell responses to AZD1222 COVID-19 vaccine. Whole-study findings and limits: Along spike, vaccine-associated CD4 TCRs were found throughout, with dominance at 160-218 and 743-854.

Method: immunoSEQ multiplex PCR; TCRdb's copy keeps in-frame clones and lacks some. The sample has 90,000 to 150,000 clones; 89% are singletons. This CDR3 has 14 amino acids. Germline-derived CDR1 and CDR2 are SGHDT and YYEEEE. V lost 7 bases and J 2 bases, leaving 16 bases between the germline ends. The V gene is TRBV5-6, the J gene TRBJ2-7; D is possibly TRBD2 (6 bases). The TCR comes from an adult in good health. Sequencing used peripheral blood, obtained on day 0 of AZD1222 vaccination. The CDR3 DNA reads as TGTGCCAGCTTTAAACTAGCTACCACCTACGAGCAGTACTTC. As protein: CASFKLATTYEQYF.